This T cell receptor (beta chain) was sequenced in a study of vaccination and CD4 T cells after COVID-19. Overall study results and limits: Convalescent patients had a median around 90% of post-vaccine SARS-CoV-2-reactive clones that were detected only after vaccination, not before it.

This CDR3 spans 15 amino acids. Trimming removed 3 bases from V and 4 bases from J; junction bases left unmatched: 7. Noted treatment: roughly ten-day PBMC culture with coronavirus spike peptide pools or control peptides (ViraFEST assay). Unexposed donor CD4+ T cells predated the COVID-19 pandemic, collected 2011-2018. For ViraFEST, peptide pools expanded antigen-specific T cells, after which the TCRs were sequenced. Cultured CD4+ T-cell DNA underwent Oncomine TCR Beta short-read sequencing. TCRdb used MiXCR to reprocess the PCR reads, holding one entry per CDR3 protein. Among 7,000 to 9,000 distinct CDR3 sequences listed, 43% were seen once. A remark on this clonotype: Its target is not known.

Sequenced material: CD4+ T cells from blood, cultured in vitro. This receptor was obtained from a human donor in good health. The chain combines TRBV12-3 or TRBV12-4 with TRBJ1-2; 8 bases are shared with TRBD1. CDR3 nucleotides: TGTGCCAGCAGTTTCGGACAGGGAGGAACCTATGGCTACACCTTC. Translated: CASSFGQGGTYGYTF.